This T cell receptor beta chain is from a study of Ad26.COV2.S vaccination and SARS-CoV-2 variants. The sample's treatment: approximately 18 received Ad26.COV2.S at low or high dose, single or two shots; about five received placebo; per-sample allocation not given. On day 63 after the first injection, vaccine and placebo recipients gave samples. Points from the study as a whole: Breadth and depth estimates from TCRs may understate total T cell responses. Researchers reported similar non-spike TCR breadth in vaccine and placebo recipients.

Sequencing used immunoSEQ multiplex PCR; TCRdb keeps in-frame clones, though not all of them. The data show some 460,000 clones, 80% to 90% seen once. CDR1 and CDR2 from the germline V gene are LNHDA and SQIVND (reference sequence). This CDR3 spans 15 amino acids. Trimming removed 6 bases at V and 5 bases at J, with 17 bases between. Details on this clone: Its antigen is as yet unknown.

The chain has TRBV19 and TRBJ1-5; D is perhaps TRBD1 (6 bases). Source: peripheral blood, taken in a trial of Ad26.COV2.S vaccine versus placebo. The TCR was taken from a person aged 18-60 years who received the Ad26.COV2.S COVID-19 vaccine or a placebo. CDR3 in DNA: TGTGCCAGTAGCGCCGGGACAACCGACTATCAGCCCCAGCATTTT. As protein: CASSAGTTDYQPQHF.